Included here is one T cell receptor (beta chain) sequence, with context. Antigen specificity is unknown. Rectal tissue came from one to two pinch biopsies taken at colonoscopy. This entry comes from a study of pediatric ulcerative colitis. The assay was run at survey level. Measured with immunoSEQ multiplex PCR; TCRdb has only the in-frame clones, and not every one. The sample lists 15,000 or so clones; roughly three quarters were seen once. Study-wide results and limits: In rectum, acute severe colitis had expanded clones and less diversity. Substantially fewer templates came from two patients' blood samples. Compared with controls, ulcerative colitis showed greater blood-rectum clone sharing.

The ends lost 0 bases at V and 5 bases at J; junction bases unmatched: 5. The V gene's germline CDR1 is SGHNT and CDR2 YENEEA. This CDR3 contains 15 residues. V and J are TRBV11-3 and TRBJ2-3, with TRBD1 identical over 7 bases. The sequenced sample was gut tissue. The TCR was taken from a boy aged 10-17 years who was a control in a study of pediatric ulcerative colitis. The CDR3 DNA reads TGTGCCAGCAGCTTAGAGGGCAGGGGGATAGATACGCAGTATTTT. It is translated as CASSLEGRGIDTQYF.